This TCR beta chain is from a study of a mutant IDH1 vaccine in newly diagnosed glioma. Produced via immunoSEQ multiplex PCR; TCRdb's table is partial and in-frame only. The profile covers 30,000 to 40,000 clones, with 80% appearing a single time and about 3.2% taken by the ten largest. This sample's time point: week 35, safety follow-up. Vaccine doses each comprised 300 ug of mutant IDH1 20-mer peptide, with topical imiquimod. Per the germline V gene, CDR1 is LGHNA and CDR2 is YSLEER. V was trimmed by 1 base and J by 1 base, leaving 13 bases between them. The CDR3 has 16 residues. Findings and caveats of the study: A vaccine-induced immune response developed in roughly 93% of the patients.

This clone has just one count. Antigen unknown. This TCR was sampled from a man in his forties or fifties with glioma. Some clones in this sample may be carry-over from other donors' samples. Sequencing was performed on PBMCs, taken from a glioma patient whose treatment included an IDH1 peptide vaccine. This chain joins TRBV4-3 and TRBJ1-1; D is uncertain. CDR3 in amino acids: CASSQVSEAANTEAFF. DNA of the CDR3: TGCGCCAGCAGCCAAGTAAGTGAGGCTGCGAACACTGAAGCTTTCTTT.